This TCR beta chain was found in a study of CD8 T cells in ankylosing spondylitis. Quantitative 5'-RACE with molecular barcodes generated TCR beta libraries. TCRdb independently ran MiXCR on the 5' RACE reads; one entry per CDR3 protein. The repertoire has 700,000 or so distinct CDR3 sequences, around a fifth of them found once; the top ten carry about a fifth. Study observations and caveats: For ankylosing spondylitis blood, a TCR beta motif of seven to nine highly homologous variants appeared characteristic. Both synovial fluid and blood in reactive arthritis had previously been reported to carry some motif variants. Reportedly, significant enrichment of disease-linked clones occurred in matched ankylosing spondylitis synovial fluid. As for the disease-linked clones, they showed a CD8+ phenotype and occurred at relatively low frequencies in peripheral blood.

In regard to this clonotype: Its antigen is unidentified.

CDR3 length: 13 amino acids. Deletions cut 5 bases from V and 2 bases from J, with 12 bases between. Germline lookup yields CDR1 SQVTM and CDR2 ANQGSEA. The receptor comes from a male donor with ankylosing spondylitis. The sequenced sample was blood, either unsorted or a sorted T cell fraction (not recorded which). This chain uses TRBV29-1 with TRBJ1-2; no firm D call. DNA for the CDR3: TGCAGCGTTTCGGCCGGACCAAACTATGGCTACACCTTC. This sequence encodes CSVSAGPNYGYTF.